Following are 30 T cell receptor beta chains from one sample sequenced in a study of blood T cell repertoires in COVID-19. The assay was immunoSEQ multiplex PCR, and TCRdb's table has in-frame clones only and misses some. The sample lists roughly 250,000 clones; roughly 87% were seen once. The sample was peripheral blood. The receptors derive from a young woman with acute or convalescent COVID-19.

The chain links TRBV4-3 to TRBJ1-5; TRBD1 matches 9 bases. Trimming at V came to 3 bases and at J to 5 bases, leaving 11 bases not matched to a gene. The CDR3 is made up of 17 amino acids. Germline V gene lookup returns CDR1 LGHNA and CDR2 YSLEER. CDR3 sequence (DNA): TGCGCCAGCAGCCAGGGCCCGGGACAGGGAATGTATCAGCCCCAGCATTTT. Translating it yields CASSQGPGQGMYQPQHF.

J is TRBJ2-5 and V is TRBV2; D is perhaps TRBD1 (5 bases). Germline CDR1 SNHLY, CDR2 FYNNEI. This CDR3 contains 15 residues. V was clipped by 0 bases and J by 0 bases, with 8 bases between them. CDR3: CASSEAQGNQETQYF. The CDR3 DNA sequence: TGTGCCAGCAGTGAAGCCCAGGGAAACCAAGAGACCCAGTACTTC.

The V and J genes are TRBV7-9 and TRBJ2-1; 11 nucleotides match TRBD2. The CDR3 sequence is 18 residues long. Germline V gene sequence: CDR1 SEHNR, CDR2 FQNEAQ (reference sequence). The junction had 12 bases not matched to a gene; V was cut back by 5 bases and J by 3 bases. The DNA for the CDR3 is TGTGCCAGCAGCGCACAGAACCGGGGACTAGCGGTCTACAATGAGCAGTTCTTC. This encodes CASSAQNRGLAVYNEQFF.

V and J are TRBV30 and TRBJ2-1; TRBD2 matches 7 bases. Germline V CDR1 and CDR2: GTSNPN, SVGIG (reference sequence). The CDR3 loop spans 12 amino acids. V gave up 1 base and J gave up 12 bases; unmatched junction bases: 6. CDR3 loop: CAWSGPPGGQFF. The CDR3 DNA reads TGTGCCTGGAGTGGCCCCCCGGGGGGGCAGTTCTTC.

The chain links TRBV19 to TRBJ2-7; TRBD1 might be the D (6 bases). The CDR3 is made up of 15 amino acids. V was pared by 4 bases and J by 4 bases, with 17 bases between. The germline V gene has CDR1 LNHDA and CDR2 SQIVND (reference sequence). The chain's CDR3 is CASSSAPGQRYEQYF. CDR3 DNA: TGTGCCAGTAGTAGCGCCCCGGGACAACGGTACGAGCAGTACTTC. Based on the CDR3 plus reference TRBV19 and TRBJ2-7, the full variable domain is DGGITQSPKYLFRKEGQNVTLSCEQNLNHDAMYWYRQDPGQGLRLIYYSQIVNDFQKGDIAEGYSVSREKKESFPLTVTSAQKNPTAFYLCASSSAPGQRYEQYFGPGTRLTVT.

The chain uses TRBV6-2 or TRBV6-3 and TRBJ1-1; maybe TRBD1 (5 bases). The CDR3 runs 14 residues. Germline CDR1 MNHEY, CDR2 SVGEGT. Trimming stripped 3 bases from V and 4 bases from J, with 12 bases between. CDR3 in DNA: TGTGCCAGCAGTTATGGGGGAGGCGGCACTGAAGCTTTCTTT. Encoded protein: CASSYGGGGTEAFF.

Remarks on this clone: Other DNA sequences in the same sample also yield this CDR3. The chain couples TRBV30 to TRBJ1-6, with TRBD1 identical over 8 bases. V was pared by 0 bases and J by 8 bases, with 0 bases of the junction left unmatched. The CDR3 is 13 residues long. CDR1 and CDR2 (germline): GTSNPN, SVGIG (reference sequence). The CDR3 loop is CAWSVQGDSPLHF. CDR3 sequence (DNA): TGTGCCTGGAGTGTACAGGGGGATTCACCCCTCCACTTT. The whole variable domain, filled in from reference TRBV30 and TRBJ1-6, reads SQTIHQWPATLVQPVGSPLSLECTVEGTSNPNLYWYRQAAGRGLQLLFYSVGIGQISSEVPQNLSASRPQDRQFILSSKKLLLSDSGFYLCAWSVQGDSPLHFGNGTRLTVT.

V and J are TRBV29-1 and TRBJ1-1; 7 nucleotides match TRBD1. There are 13 residues in the CDR3. V trimming: 4 bases; J trimming: 2 bases; junction bases outside the gene matches: 4. Germline lookup yields CDR1 SQVTM and CDR2 ANQGSEA. CDR3 in amino acids: CSVVGQINTEAFF. Here the CDR3 DNA reads TGCAGCGTTGTGGGACAGATTAACACTGAAGCTTTCTTT.

DNA of the CDR3: TGTGCCAGCAGCTCCGGACTAGCGGGAGGCAATGAGCAGTTCTTC. It specifies CASSSGLAGGNEQFF. The genes are TRBV13 and TRBJ2-1; 14 bases align to TRBD2. The CDR3 totals 15 residues. Germline V gene lookup returns CDR1 PRHDT and CDR2 FYEKMQ (reference sequence). J was trimmed by 6 bases and V by 4 bases; bases with no gene match: 2.

This sequence joins TRBV30 and TRBJ1-1; 8 positions match TRBD1. V was clipped by 7 bases and J by 11 bases; unmatched bases: 18. The V gene's germline CDR1 is GTSNPN and CDR2 SVGIG (reference sequence). This CDR3 region has 14 residues. The CDR3 sequence is CASENRGQGRRAFF. DNA of the CDR3: TGTGCCTCGGAGAACCGAGGACAGGGCCGGCGGGCTTTCTTT.

V and J are TRBV6-5 and TRBJ2-3; a weak D match, TRBD2 (5 bases). V was trimmed by 0 bases and J by 1 base, leaving 11 bases between them. The germline V gene encodes CDR1 MNHEY and CDR2 SVGAGI. This CDR3 comprises 16 residues. CDR3 nucleotide sequence: TGTGCCAGCAGTTACTCGAGCGGCCTAGGCACAGATACGCAGTATTTT. Its protein is CASSYSSGLGTDTQYF.

V gene TRBV10-3 combines with J gene TRBJ2-6, with 7 bases identical to TRBD1. Trimming cost V 5 bases and J 2 bases; bases outside gene matches: 6. Germline V CDR1 and CDR2: ENHRY, SYGVKD. This CDR3 has 16 residues. CDR3 sequence: CAISTPTGAGANVLTF. The CDR3 DNA sequence: TGTGCCATCAGTACACCCACAGGGGCTGGGGCCAACGTCCTGACTTTC.

V gene TRBV14 combines with J gene TRBJ2-1; 9 bases match TRBD2. The CDR3 extends over 15 amino acids. With V trimmed by 1 base and J by 3 bases, 1 base remained unmatched. Germline loops: CDR1 SGHDN, CDR2 FVKESK. CDR3 in DNA: TGTGCCAGCAGCCAAGGACTAGCGGACTACAATGAGCAGTTCTTC. This encodes CASSQGLADYNEQFF.

This clone has just a few counts. The CDR3 is CASSVVAGGNEQFF. As DNA, the CDR3 is TGTGCCAGCAGCGTAGTAGCGGGAGGGAATGAGCAGTTCTTC. The chain combines TRBV9 with TRBJ2-1; 11 bases align to TRBD2. Looked up from germline, CDR1 is SGDLS and CDR2 is YYNGEE. CDR3 length equals 14 residues. V lost 0 bases, J lost 7 bases, and 0 bases stayed unmatched.

This rearrangement joins TRBV30 to TRBJ1-6, with D hard to call. From germline, CDR1 is GTSNPN and CDR2 SVGIG (reference sequence). The CDR3 consists of 16 residues. The ends were cut back, 2 bases at V and 4 bases at J, with 15 bases in the middle. CDR3 protein: CAWSMAGFEYNSPLHF. Written as DNA, the CDR3 is TGTGCCTGGAGTATGGCGGGTTTCGAATATAATTCACCCCTCCACTTT.

There are a few counts of this clone. V and J are TRBV7-9 and TRBJ2-7, with D possibly TRBD1 on 5 matching bases. Germline V gene data show CDR1 as SEHNR and CDR2 as FQNEAQ (reference sequence). V lost 4 bases and J lost 4, with 8 bases in between. This CDR3 comprises 12 residues. The CDR3 here is CASSSQVYEQYF. The CDR3 DNA reads as TGTGCCAGCAGCTCACAGGTTTACGAGCAGTACTTC.

This chain connects TRBV7-2 to TRBJ2-7; TRBD1 is a possible D gene (6 bases). The CDR3 loop spans 12 amino acids. Germline V gene data show CDR1 as SGHTA and CDR2 as FQGNSA. The V end was cut by 5 bases, the J end by 5 bases, with 10 bases between. The DNA of the CDR3 is TGTGCCAGCAGCGCCTCAGGGGACGAGCAGTACTTC. This gives the protein CASSASGDEQYF. The full variable domain, completed using reference TRBV7-2 and TRBJ2-7, is GAGVSQSPSNKVTEKGKDVELRCDPISGHTALYWYRQSLGQGLEFLIYFQGNSAPDKSGLPSDRFSAERTGGSVSTLTIQRTQQEDSAVYLCASSASGDEQYFGPGTRLTVT.

The chain is built from TRBV4-3 and TRBJ2-7; D is uncertain. This CDR3 contains 14 residues. Trimming took 4 bases from V and 0 from J, leaving 10 bases between them. CDR1 and CDR2 from the germline V gene are LGHNA and YSLEER. This chain's CDR3 is CASSRGRSSYEQYF. The CDR3 nucleotides read TGCGCCAGCAGCCGAGGAAGGAGCTCCTACGAGCAGTACTTC.

V gene TRBV9 combines with J gene TRBJ1-4; possible D gene TRBD1, 5 bases. The CDR3 has 15 amino acids. CDR1 is SGDLS and CDR2 is YYNGEE in the germline V gene. Trimming pared 2 bases from V and 5 bases from J, leaving 13 bases between. The CDR3 is CASSVHGGQNEKLFF. CDR3 coding DNA: TGTGCCAGCAGCGTCCACGGGGGTCAGAATGAAAAACTGTTTTTT.

This chain links TRBV9 with TRBJ2-5; 8 positions agree with TRBD2. The V gene's germline CDR1 is SGDLS and CDR2 YYNGEE. The junction had 8 bases not matched to a gene; V was cut back by 3 bases and J by 7 bases. There are 14 residues in the CDR3. The CDR3: CASSGSGESGTQYF. The CDR3 region has the DNA TGTGCCAGCAGCGGTAGCGGGGAGTCAGGGACCCAGTACTTC. The full variable domain, its missing parts supplied by reference TRBV9 and TRBJ2-5, is DSGVTQTPKHLITATGQRVTLRCSPRSGDLSVYWYQQSLDQGLQFLIQYYNGEERAKGNILERFSAQQFPDLHSELNLSSLELGDSALYFCASSGSGESGTQYFGPGTRLLVL.

This sequence joins TRBV7-6 and TRBJ2-1; a weak D match, TRBD2 (5 bases). Germline V lookup: CDR1 SGHVS, CDR2 FNYEAQ. Deletions cut 1 base from V and 7 bases from J, with 17 bases between. The CDR3 spans 16 residues. The CDR3 reads CASSLVEDLELNEQFF. CDR3 sequence (DNA): TGTGCCAGCAGCTTAGTGGAGGATTTAGAATTAAATGAGCAGTTCTTC.

For this clone: The missing conserved phenylalanine or tryptophan at the end of this CDR3 makes a read error likely. The chain has TRBV19 and TRBJ2-7; D is undetermined. V lost 3 bases and J 6 bases, leaving 9 bases between the germline ends. CDR3 length: 12 amino acids. The V gene's germline CDR1 is LNHDA and CDR2 SQIVND (reference sequence). The CDR3 region is CASSISGFEQYL. CDR3 sequence (DNA): TGTGCCAGTAGTATTTCCGGGTTCGAGCAGTACCTC.

This clone showed up just a few times. The chain uses TRBV4-3 and TRBJ2-7; D ambiguous. The CDR3 extends over 11 amino acids. The V end lost 4 bases, the J end lost 3 bases, and 4 bases lay between the germline ends. Germline assignment: CDR1 LGHNA and CDR2 YSLEER. The CDR3 here is CASSRGYEQYF. CDR3 coding DNA: TGCGCCAGCAGCCGCGGCTACGAGCAGTACTTC.

In this sample, this clone turned up once. This chain connects TRBV30 to TRBJ1-2; 7 positions agree with TRBD1. The CDR3 totals 13 residues. Germline V gene data show CDR1 as GTSNPN and CDR2 as SVGIG (reference sequence). With V trimmed by 3 bases and J by 6 bases, 7 bases remained unmatched. The CDR3 spells CAWSVRGWDGYTF. The CDR3 DNA follows: TGTGCCTGGAGCGTCAGGGGGTGGGATGGCTACACCTTC.

This chain connects TRBV11-3 to TRBJ2-7, with 10 bases that match TRBD1. The CDR3 contains 13 residues. Germline-derived CDR1 and CDR2 are SGHNT and YENEEA. J was trimmed by 9 bases and V by 5 bases; bases with no gene match: 7. The CDR3 protein is CASSPGQGFAQYF. In nucleotides, the CDR3 is TGTGCCAGCAGCCCGGGACAGGGGTTTGCGCAGTACTTC. The full variable domain, in which reference TRBV11-3 and TRBJ2-7 provide the parts outside the CDR3, is EAGVVQSPRYKIIEKKQPVAFWCNPISGHNTLYWYLQNLGQGPELLIRYENEEAVDDSQLPKDRFSAERLKGVDSTLKIQPAELGDSAVYLCASSPGQGFAQYFGPGTRLTVT.

This chain joins TRBV15 and TRBJ2-3, with a tentative D call TRBD1 (5 bases). Germline CDR1 and CDR2: LNHNV and YYDKDF (reference sequence). CDR3 length equals 16 residues. Trimming removed 2 bases at V and 3 bases at J, with 15 bases between. The CDR3: CATSRQGDRRTDTQYF. CDR3 coding DNA: TGTGCCACCAGCAGACAGGGCGACAGACGGACAGATACGCAGTATTTT.

This chain links TRBV30 with TRBJ2-1; D perhaps matches TRBD2 (5 bases). The CDR3 runs to 13 residues. Trimming shortened V by 0 bases and J by 6 bases, and 9 bases separated the two germline ends. Germline V lookup: CDR1 GTSNPN, CDR2 SVGIG (reference sequence). CDR3 amino acids: CAWSVRSGNEQFF. DNA of the CDR3: TGTGCCTGGAGTGTAAGGAGCGGCAATGAGCAGTTCTTC.

The V gene is TRBV27, the J gene TRBJ1-1; 8 bases line up with TRBD1. There are 15 residues in the CDR3. J was trimmed by 6 bases and V by 5 bases; bases with no gene match: 11. The germline V gene has CDR1 MNHEY and CDR2 SMNVEV (reference sequence). Written as DNA, the CDR3 is TGTGCCAGCAGTCCCGCCGGACAGGGAAGCTCTGAAGCTTTCTTT. It is translated as CASSPAGQGSSEAFF.

The V call is TRBV5-1, the J call TRBJ1-1; TRBD1 matches 8 bases. The junction had 9 bases not matched to a gene; V was cut back by 4 bases and J by 1 base. The CDR3 loop spans 16 amino acids. CDR1 SGHRS and CDR2 YFSETQ come from the germline V gene. CDR3 nucleotide sequence: TGCGCCAGCAGCCTGGCGCAGGGGGCTAGGAACACTGAAGCTTTCTTT. Translating gives CASSLAQGARNTEAFF.

The J gene is TRBJ2-7, the V gene TRBV3-1 (or the pseudogene TRBV3-2); 10 bases fit TRBD1. The CDR3 is made up of 18 amino acids. J gave up 1 base and V 0 bases, and 9 bases lay outside the gene matches. Germline assignment: CDR1 LGHDT and CDR2 YNNKEL (reference sequence). DNA for the CDR3: TGTGCCAGCAGCCAAGAGACCCTCGGGACAGGGGTTTCCTACGAGCAGTACTTC. This encodes CASSQETLGTGVSYEQYF.